One T cell receptor (beta chain) is described in this entry. V lost 2 bases and J 2 bases, leaving 15 bases between the germline ends. The CDR3 runs 16 residues. Per the germline V gene, CDR1 is SGHTA and CDR2 is FQGNSA. The data were obtained in a study of T cell repertoires in cytomegalovirus infection. Study background: The public TCR beta signatures pointed to both CMV infection and matching HLA type.

TCRdb re-derived calls from the reads in MiXCR, one entry per CDR3 protein. The table shows about 530,000 distinct CDR3 sequences, with more than 20% occurring only once. The sample comprised PBMCs. This rearrangement joins TRBV7-2 to TRBJ1-1; D gene ambiguous. This TCR derives from a human donor in good health (CMV status not recorded). Some clones in this sample may be carry-over from other donors' samples. The CDR3 here is CASSLMVWQTNTEAFF. The CDR3 nucleotides are TGTGCCAGCAGCTTAATGGTATGGCAGACTAACACTGAAGCTTTCTTT.